This T cell receptor beta chain is from a study of T cells in Graves' hyperthyroidism and ophthalmopathy. Regions amplified from RNA transcripts were the TCR beta CDR3 regions. In the first-round RT-PCR of the TCR CDR3, the HTBI primer set was used. TCRdb re-analysed the multiplex PCR reads in MiXCR, keeping a single row per CDR3 protein. Here the sample spans under 400,000 distinct CDR3 sequences, 16% being singletons. Germline CDR1 SGHRS, CDR2 YFSETQ. The J segment lost 3 bases and the V segment lost 2 bases, leaving 7 bases of the junction unmatched. This CDR3 is 16 amino acids long. This clonotype was recorded a few times. Clinical symptoms, serum thyroxine, TRAb, thyroid ultrasound and orbital computed tomography informed diagnoses.

The chain has TRBV5-1 and TRBJ2-2; TRBD1 agrees at 7 bases. This TCR was recovered from a man aged 30 to 39 with Graves' hyperthyroidism. What was sequenced was blood. DNA of the CDR3: TGCGCCAGCAGCTTACAGGGGTCCTGGTACACCGGGGAGCTGTTTTTT. Its translation is CASSLQGSWYTGELFF.